These 25 T cell receptor beta chains were all obtained from the same sample, sequenced in a study of T cell changes during pregnancy in multiple sclerosis. The protocol was immunoSEQ multiplex PCR, while the TCRdb copy is restricted to in-frame clones and leaves out a portion. The data show over 90,000 clones, roughly 90% seen once. The sequenced sample was peripheral blood, obtained before pregnancy. These receptors all stem from a female donor with multiple sclerosis, enrolled in a pregnancy study.

This chain uses TRBV7-2 with TRBJ2-7; D is unresolved. This CDR3 region has 12 residues. Germline loops: CDR1 SGHTA, CDR2 FQGNSA. The V gene lost 3 bases and the J gene lost 4 bases, with 7 bases spanning the gap. The CDR3: CASSFSLYEQYF. CDR3 nucleotide sequence: TGTGCCAGCAGCTTCTCCTTATACGAGCAGTACTTC. The full variable domain, in which reference TRBV7-2 and TRBJ2-7 provide the parts outside the CDR3, is GAGVSQSPSNKVTEKGKDVELRCDPISGHTALYWYRQSLGQGLEFLIYFQGNSAPDKSGLPSDRFSAERTGGSVSTLTIQRTQQEDSAVYLCASSFSLYEQYFGPGTRLTVT.

This rearrangement joins TRBV10-3 to TRBJ2-2, with a tentative D call TRBD1 (6 bases). Between the trimmed V and J ends, which lost 3 bases and 3 bases, there was a span of 11 bases. Germline CDR1 reads ENHRY; CDR2 reads SYGVKD. The CDR3 consists of 15 residues. Written as DNA, the CDR3 is TGTGCCATCAGTGAACAGGGAAGGGACACCGGGGAGCTGTTTTTT. This codes for CAISEQGRDTGELFF.

The chain recombines TRBV19 with TRBJ2-7; 9 bases match TRBD1. Unmatched junction bases numbered 8, after V lost 5 bases and J lost 6 bases. Germline V lookup: CDR1 LNHDA, CDR2 SQIVND (reference sequence). The CDR3 sequence is 14 residues long. CDR3 residues: CASSSTGGQGEQYF. The CDR3 nucleotides read TGTGCCAGTAGTTCGACAGGGGGACAGGGCGAGCAGTACTTC.

The rearrangement uses TRBV9 and TRBJ2-1, with a tentative D call TRBD2 (6 bases). Germline V CDR1 and CDR2: SGDLS, YYNGEE. V lost 4 bases, J lost 4 bases, and 21 bases lay in between. The CDR3 runs 17 residues. The CDR3: CASSSGLTRFVYNEQFF. CDR3 sequence (DNA): TGTGCCAGCAGCTCCGGACTAACCCGTTTCGTATACAATGAGCAGTTCTTC. Full variable domain (rest looked up from reference TRBV9 and TRBJ2-1): DSGVTQTPKHLITATGQRVTLRCSPRSGDLSVYWYQQSLDQGLQFLIQYYNGEERAKGNILERFSAQQFPDLHSELNLSSLELGDSALYFCASSSGLTRFVYNEQFFGPGTRLTVL.

This clone occurred a few times. For the CDR3, the DNA is TGTGCCAGCAGCCCCGGACAGGGAGTCTTTGGCTACACCTTC. It is translated as CASSPGQGVFGYTF. This rearrangement joins TRBV2 to TRBJ1-2, with 8 bases aligning to TRBD1. Germline assignment: CDR1 SNHLY and CDR2 FYNNEI. Trimming removed 6 bases from V and 7 bases from J; junction bases left unmatched: 10. The CDR3 totals 14 residues.

This clone turned up a few times. This chain links TRBV12-5 with TRBJ1-6; the match to TRBD1 covers 9 bases. Trimming cost V 6 bases and J 7 bases; bases outside gene matches: 4. The germline V gene encodes CDR1 LGHNT and CDR2 FRNRAP. The CDR3 is 14 residues long. The CDR3 DNA reads TGTGCTAGTGGAGCGACAGGGGGGAATTCACCCCTCCACTTT. The encoded protein is CASGATGGNSPLHF.

The gene calls are TRBV4-3 and TRBJ2-1; TRBD1 matches 11 bases. CDR1 is LGHNA and CDR2 is YSLEER in the germline V gene. J lost 12 bases, V lost 2 bases, and 6 bases had no gene match. The CDR3 length is 14 residues. In nucleotides, the CDR3 is TGCGCCAGCAGCCAATCATCGGACAGGGGGCGGCAGTTCTTC. Its protein product is CASSQSSDRGRQFF.

In its sample, this clone was seen once. The chain combines TRBV19 with TRBJ2-7, with unresolved D. The CDR3 is made up of 13 amino acids. V shed 4 bases and J shed 6 bases, with 13 bases lying between them. Germline CDR1 LNHDA, CDR2 SQIVND (reference sequence). The CDR3 loop is CASSNGLGAEQYF. The CDR3 nucleotides read TGTGCCAGTAGTAATGGGCTGGGTGCCGAGCAGTACTTC.

The chain couples TRBV6-4 to TRBJ2-1; 15 positions agree with TRBD2. The germline gives CDR1 MRHNA, CDR2 SNTAGT. The V gene end was trimmed by 0 bases and the J gene end by 4 bases; junction bases not matched to a gene: 4. The CDR3 is 18 amino acids. The CDR3 loop reads CASSDSWTSGRAYNEQFF. The CDR3, as DNA: TGTGCCAGCAGTGACTCCTGGACTAGCGGGAGGGCATACAATGAGCAGTTCTTC.

This CDR3 reads CASSMTRGTAGYTF. The CDR3 DNA reads as TGTGCCAGCAGCATGACACGGGGGACGGCCGGCTACACCTTC. The chain combines TRBV11-2 with TRBJ1-2, with D maybe TRBD1 (5 bases). The CDR3 covers 14 residues. Trimming left V 5 bases short and J 8 bases short, with 18 bases between. Germline lookup yields CDR1 SGHAT and CDR2 FQNNGV. The full variable domain, rest sourced from reference TRBV11-2 and TRBJ1-2, is EAGVAQSPRYKIIEKRQSVAFWCNPISGHATLYWYQQILGQGPKLLIQFQNNGVVDDSQLPKDRFSAERLKGVDSTLKIQPAKLEDSAVYLCASSMTRGTAGYTFGSGTRLTVV.

CDR3 DNA: TGTGCCAGCAGTCCTCTGACAGGGGCGGGGACCCAGTACTTC. Residues: CASSPLTGAGTQYF. V usage is TRBV6-5 and J usage is TRBJ2-5; 8 nucleotides line up with TRBD1. This CDR3 comprises 14 residues. V lost 5 bases, J lost 7 bases, and 9 bases stayed unmatched. CDR1 and CDR2 (germline): MNHEY, SVGAGI.

V and J are TRBV13 and TRBJ2-2; D might be TRBD2 (5 bases). The CDR3 is made up of 12 amino acids. The V end was cut by 3 bases, the J end by 6 bases, with 5 bases between. Germline V gene lookup returns CDR1 PRHDT and CDR2 FYEKMQ (reference sequence). DNA for the CDR3: TGTGCCAGCAGCTTCGGGGCCGGGGAGCTGTTTTTT. Protein: CASSFGAGELFF.

This clone was seen just once. The chain employs TRBV2 and TRBJ1-2, with a weak D call TRBD1 (6 bases). There are 13 residues in the CDR3. V shed 10 bases and J shed 4 bases, with 16 bases lying between them. CDR1 and CDR2 from the germline V gene are SNHLY and FYNNEI. The CDR3 DNA reads as TGTGCCACAGTACAGGGTAGGGGCTATGGCTACACCTTC. Translating gives CATVQGRGYGYTF.

The chain has TRBV7-8 and TRBJ2-7, with D unclear. Germline lookup yields CDR1 SGHVS and CDR2 FQNEAQ. V was shortened by 0 bases and J by 2 bases, with 5 bases between the two germline ends. The CDR3 contains 13 residues. CDR3 region: CASSLADTYEQYF. The CDR3 DNA sequence: TGTGCCAGCAGCTTAGCTGACACCTACGAGCAGTACTTC.

The J gene is TRBJ2-1, the V gene TRBV6-5; D not resolved. The CDR3 has 13 residues. Trimming stripped 0 bases from V and 7 bases from J, with 7 bases between. Germline V gene lookup returns CDR1 MNHEY and CDR2 SVGAGI. This chain's CDR3 is CASSYSIENEQFF. DNA of the CDR3: TGTGCCAGCAGTTACTCGATAGAGAATGAGCAGTTCTTC.

The V gene is TRBV25-1, the J gene TRBJ2-3; D perhaps matches TRBD1 (6 bases). The germline V and J ends were trimmed by 2 bases and 5 bases, with 11 bases remaining between them. Germline CDR1 reads MGHDK; CDR2 reads SYGVNS. The CDR3 runs to 14 residues. CDR3 DNA: TGTGCCAGCAGTGAACCAGGGGTACAAGATACGCAGTATTTT. It codes for CASSEPGVQDTQYF. The entire variable domain, with the rest obtained from reference TRBV25-1 and TRBJ2-3, is as follows: EADIYQTPRYLVIGTGKKITLECSQTMGHDKMYWYQQDPGMELHLIHYSYGVNSTEKGDLSSESTVSRIRTEHFPLTLESARPSHTSQYLCASSEPGVQDTQYFGPGTRLTVL.

V and J are TRBV5-4 and TRBJ2-2; TRBD2 matches 7 bases. This CDR3 spans 16 amino acids. Germline lookup yields CDR1 SGHNT and CDR2 YYREEE (reference sequence). V lost 4 bases and J lost 5; bases outside the gene matches: 11. The CDR3 nucleotides are TGTGCCAGCAGCCCACGGGGCGGGAGCTGGACCGGGGAGCTGTTTTTT. Translating it yields CASSPRGGSWTGELFF.

The rearrangement joins TRBV6-6 to TRBJ2-3, with D possibly TRBD2 on 5 matching bases. The CDR3 is 15 amino acids. V lost 7 bases and J 1 base, leaving 15 bases between the germline ends. Germline V gene sequence: CDR1 MNHNY, CDR2 SVGAGI (reference sequence). As DNA, the CDR3 is TGTGCCAGCAAACAAGACGTCGGGGGCACAGATACGCAGTATTTT. Translation gives CASKQDVGGTDTQYF.

The chain employs TRBV27 and TRBJ2-7; 9 bases match TRBD1. Germline V gene lookup returns CDR1 MNHEY and CDR2 SMNVEV (reference sequence). The CDR3 runs 15 residues. The ends lost 1 base at V and 6 bases at J; junction bases unmatched: 7. The CDR3 spells CASSLYRTGVSEQYF. In nucleotides, the CDR3 is TGTGCCAGCAGTTTATATCGGACAGGGGTTAGCGAGCAGTACTTC.

V usage is TRBV19 and J usage is TRBJ1-2, with 9 bases that match TRBD1. CDR1 LNHDA and CDR2 SQIVND come from the germline V gene (reference sequence). The CDR3 totals 16 residues. Germline trimming cut 5 bases from V and 2 bases from J; bases unmatched to any gene: 9. This CDR3 is CASSPSGTGRNYGYTF. In DNA, the CDR3 is TGTGCCAGTAGTCCGTCGGGGACAGGGCGCAACTATGGCTACACCTTC.

V usage is TRBV5-1 and J usage is TRBJ2-2; possible D gene TRBD2, 6 bases. CDR1 and CDR2 (germline): SGHRS, YFSETQ. The CDR3 consists of 16 residues. V was trimmed by 4 bases and J by 4 bases, leaving 17 bases between them. CDR3 protein: CASSHWGELGTGELFF. CDR3 nucleotide sequence: TGCGCCAGCAGCCATTGGGGGGAATTGGGCACCGGGGAGCTGTTTTTT.

This clone appeared once. The CDR3 here is CASSRTGGAAGELFF. CDR3 bases: TGTGCCAGCAGCCGGACAGGGGGCGCAGCCGGGGAGCTGTTTTTT. This sequence joins TRBV7-2 and TRBJ2-2; 11 bases are a match to TRBD1. CDR3 size: 15 residues. The germline CDR1 and CDR2 sequences are SGHTA and FQGNSA. V was clipped by 5 bases and J by 6 bases; unmatched bases: 5. The full variable domain, its missing parts supplied by reference TRBV7-2 and TRBJ2-2, is GAGVSQSPSNKVTEKGKDVELRCDPISGHTALYWYRQSLGQGLEFLIYFQGNSAPDKSGLPSDRFSAERTGGSVSTLTIQRTQQEDSAVYLCASSRTGGAAGELFFGEGSRLTVL.

The genes are TRBV7-9 and TRBJ2-2; TRBD2 aligns across 9 bases. Germline V gene lookup returns CDR1 SEHNR and CDR2 FQNEAQ (reference sequence). After removal of 3 bases from V and 14 bases from J, the junction contained 13 bases not matched to a gene. This CDR3 has 15 amino acids. The CDR3 reads CASSLAAGGLLNLFF. The CDR3 region has the DNA TGTGCCAGCAGCTTGGCGGCGGGAGGGCTCCTCAACCTGTTTTTT.

This chain uses TRBV7-6 with TRBJ2-5; TRBD2 aligns across 11 bases. Germline V gives CDR1 SGHVS, CDR2 FNYEAQ. V trimming: 7 bases; J trimming: 2 bases; junction bases outside the gene matches: 3. The CDR3 is 14 residues long. As DNA, the CDR3 is TGTGCCAGCACCCTAGCGGGAGGACAAGAGACCCAGTACTTC. This sequence encodes CASTLAGGQETQYF. Together with reference TRBV7-6 and TRBJ2-5, the CDR3 gives the full variable domain: GAGVSQSPRYKVTKRGQDVALRCDPISGHVSLYWYRQALGQGPEFLTYFNYEAQQDKSGLPNDRFSAERPEGSISTLTIQRTEQRDSAMYRCASTLAGGQETQYFGPGTRLLVL.

In this sample, this clone turned up once. V is TRBV6-5 and J is TRBJ1-5; D perhaps matches TRBD1 (5 bases). The CDR3 sequence is 11 residues long. The V end lost 2 bases, the J end lost 11 bases, and 7 bases lay between the germline ends. Germline V lookup: CDR1 MNHEY, CDR2 SVGAGI. In nucleotides, the CDR3 is TGTGCCAGCAGTTACCGGGGGGCCCAGCATTTT. Its translation is CASSYRGAQHF.